The 4 T cell receptor beta chains below all came from one sample that was sequenced in a study of shared clonotypes between healthy human individuals. Repertoires were generated with immunoSEQ multiplex PCR, while TCRdb's copy carries only in-frame clones and drops some. The sample lists over 1.4 million clones; roughly 96% were seen once. Source material: naive CD4+ T cells sorted from blood. Subset given: CD45RA+ positively selected. These receptor sequences come from a man younger than 45 in good health.

The count of this clone is one. The chain combines TRBV11-3 with TRBJ2-1, with 9 bases aligning to TRBD2. Trimming removed 5 bases from V and 9 bases from J; junction bases left unmatched: 17. This CDR3 is 17 amino acids long. Germline CDR1 and CDR2: SGHNT and YENEEA. The CDR3 nucleotides read TGTGCCAGCAGCGCCACCCCAATGGCGGGAGGGCCTGGTGAGCAGTTCTTC. Its protein is CASSATPMAGGPGEQFF.

The chain couples TRBV29-1 to TRBJ2-7; 8 positions match TRBD1. CDR1 is SQVTM, CDR2 ANQGSEA, per germline. This CDR3 is built from 14 residues. J was trimmed by 6 bases and V by 6 bases; bases with no gene match: 13. This CDR3 is CSVNSGTGLVEQYF. CDR3 bases: TGCAGCGTCAACTCCGGGACAGGCCTTGTCGAGCAGTACTTC.

V is TRBV6-5 and J is TRBJ2-5, with TRBD1 matching 8 bases. The ends lost 8 bases at V and 5 bases at J; junction bases unmatched: 4. Germline CDR1 is MNHEY and CDR2 is SVGAGI. The CDR3 length is 12 residues. This CDR3 is CASRQGWETQYF. The CDR3 bases are TGTGCCAGCCGACAGGGGTGGGAGACCCAGTACTTC.

With regard to this clone: In the same sample, other DNA sequences code for this CDR3. The gene calls are TRBV7-2 and TRBJ2-7; D call uncertain. The length of the CDR3 is 11 residues. Germline CDR1 SGHTA, CDR2 FQGNSA. With 5 bases removed from V and 4 bases from J, the gap between germline ends came to 6 bases. The CDR3 DNA sequence: TGTGCCAGCAGCCTTTTGTACGAGCAGTACTTC. It is translated as CASSLLYEQYF.